The 25 T cell receptor beta chains given below trace back to one sample, sequenced in a study of blood T cell repertoires in COVID-19. The method was immunoSEQ multiplex PCR; TCRdb's version includes in-frame clones alone and lacks a portion of them. The sample yields approximately 330,000 clones, roughly 87% seen once. The sequencing sample was made of peripheral blood. Receptors originate from a man aged 30 to 39 with COVID-19, enrolled during active disease.

The chain employs TRBV7-9 and TRBJ1-1; a weak D match, TRBD1 (6 bases). This CDR3 spans 12 amino acids. CDR1 and CDR2 (germline): SEHNR, FQNEAQ (reference sequence). V was trimmed by 11 bases and J by 4 bases, leaving 14 bases between them. The CDR3 spells CAGLGAGTEAFF. The CDR3 DNA reads as TGTGCCGGCCTGGGGGCGGGCACTGAAGCTTTCTTT.

The chain uses TRBV6-6 and TRBJ1-3; D remains ambiguous. From germline, CDR1 is MNHNY and CDR2 SVGAGI (reference sequence). The CDR3 consists of 16 residues. Trimming pared 2 bases from V and 0 bases from J, leaving 11 bases between. CDR3 in amino acids: CASSYLLGFSGNTIYF. DNA for the CDR3: TGTGCCAGCAGTTACCTCCTCGGTTTCTCTGGAAACACCATATATTTT.

The chain employs TRBV27 and TRBJ1-3; D may be TRBD1 (5 bases). Germline V lookup: CDR1 MNHEY, CDR2 SMNVEV (reference sequence). This CDR3 region has 15 residues. V gave up 2 bases and J gave up 0 bases, with 8 bases separating them. CDR3 coding DNA: TGTGCCAGCAGTTTACAGGGCCGCTCTGGAAACACCATATATTTT. It yields the protein CASSLQGRSGNTIYF.

With regard to this clone: Different DNA sequences within this sample yield the same CDR3. The rearrangement joins TRBV5-1 to TRBJ2-3; D call uncertain. The CDR3 runs 14 residues. CDR1 and CDR2 (germline): SGHRS, YFSETQ. The ends were cut back, 0 bases at V and 5 bases at J, with 10 bases in the middle. The CDR3 is CASSLEGRGDTQYF. CDR3 nucleotide sequence: TGCGCCAGCAGCTTGGAAGGAAGAGGAGATACGCAGTATTTT.

In its sample, this clone was seen once. V is TRBV10-3 and J is TRBJ2-7; possible D gene TRBD1, 5 bases. V was clipped by 9 bases and J by 0 bases, with 12 bases between them. Germline lookup yields CDR1 ENHRY and CDR2 SYGVKD. The CDR3 is 13 amino acids. This chain's CDR3 is CAIAKTGSYEQYF. For the CDR3, the DNA is TGTGCCATAGCGAAAACAGGCTCCTACGAGCAGTACTTC.

The V call is TRBV7-2, the J call TRBJ2-1; D is uncertain. The CDR3 has 16 amino acids. Germline CDR1 reads SGHTA; CDR2 reads FQGNSA. Trimming stripped 1 base from V and 1 base from J, with 11 bases between. The CDR3 region has the DNA TGTGCCAGCAGCTTAGTAGCTCAAGTATCCTACAATGAGCAGTTCTTC. As protein: CASSLVAQVSYNEQFF.

The CDR3: CASSYDVALNTEAFF. CDR3 coding DNA: TGTGCCAGCAGTTACGATGTGGCTCTGAACACTGAAGCTTTCTTT. This chain joins TRBV6-5 and TRBJ1-1, with D hard to call. The germline CDR1 and CDR2 sequences are MNHEY and SVGAGI. CDR3 length: 15 amino acids. Trimming pared 2 bases from V and 0 bases from J, leaving 10 bases between.

This chain joins TRBV19 and TRBJ2-6; 12 bases are shared with TRBD1. This CDR3 has 19 residues. In germline, CDR1 is LNHDA, CDR2 SQIVND (reference sequence). V lost 1 base and J lost 0; bases outside the gene matches: 4. Written as DNA, the CDR3 is TGTGCCAGTAGTATAGCAGGGACAGGGGGCCTCTCTGGGGCCAACGTCCTGACTTTC. Amino acids: CASSIAGTGGLSGANVLTF.

The chain is built from TRBV9 and TRBJ1-1, with D possibly TRBD1 on 5 matching bases. The CDR3 is 15 residues long. Germline V lookup: CDR1 SGDLS, CDR2 YYNGEE. V lost 0 bases, J lost 5 bases, and 14 bases lay in between. The CDR3 nucleotides are TGTGCCAGCAGCGTAGATGGCAGGGAGGGAACTGAAGCTTTCTTT. Protein product: CASSVDGREGTEAFF.

This clone was seen more than once but under ten times. The chain joins TRBV3-1 (or the pseudogene TRBV3-2) to TRBJ1-2, with D tentatively TRBD1 (6 bases). The CDR3 is made up of 16 amino acids. V gave up 4 bases and J gave up 4 bases, with 19 bases separating them. Looked up from germline, CDR1 is LGHDT and CDR2 is YNNKEL (reference sequence). The CDR3 loop reads CASSRLQGAVSYGYTF. DNA for the CDR3: TGTGCCAGCAGCCGGTTACAGGGAGCAGTTTCCTATGGCTACACCTTC.

This clone has only one observation. The chain has TRBV19 and TRBJ2-7; D may be TRBD2 (5 bases). The ends were cut back, 3 bases at V and 4 bases at J, with 16 bases in the middle. Looked up from germline, CDR1 is LNHDA and CDR2 is SQIVND (reference sequence). CDR3 size: 15 residues. As DNA, the CDR3 is TGTGCCAGTAGTATCGGCGAGGGCCTACTATACGAGCAGTACTTC. Amino acids: CASSIGEGLLYEQYF. Based on the CDR3 plus reference TRBV19 and TRBJ2-7, the full variable domain is DGGITQSPKYLFRKEGQNVTLSCEQNLNHDAMYWYRQDPGQGLRLIYYSQIVNDFQKGDIAEGYSVSREKKESFPLTVTSAQKNPTAFYLCASSIGEGLLYEQYFGPGTRLTVT.

The rearrangement joins TRBV7-9 to TRBJ1-1; maybe TRBD1 (5 bases). Germline V lookup: CDR1 SEHNR, CDR2 FQNEAQ (reference sequence). The V end lost 2 bases, the J end lost 5 bases, and 12 bases lay between the germline ends. The length of the CDR3 is 14 residues. CDR3 in DNA: TGTGCCAGCAGCTTACAGGGCCATGGGACTGAAGCTTTCTTT. Protein product: CASSLQGHGTEAFF.

This clone was detected once. The rearrangement joins TRBV9 to TRBJ1-1; TRBD1 matches at 7 bases. This CDR3 contains 15 residues. The germline V gene encodes CDR1 SGDLS and CDR2 YYNGEE. With 3 bases clipped from V and 8 bases from J, the junction kept 13 bases outside the gene matches. CDR3 DNA: TGTGCCAGCAGCGGGATCGGGGACAGTTCCTCGGAAGCTTTCTTT. Its protein is CASSGIGDSSSEAFF.

This clone was recorded once. The chain couples TRBV30 to TRBJ2-7, with 8 positions matching TRBD2. V gave up 3 bases and J gave up 1 base; unmatched junction bases: 5. The CDR3 contains 14 residues. Germline assignment: CDR1 GTSNPN and CDR2 SVGIG (reference sequence). Here the CDR3 reads CAWRKAGVSYEQYF. CDR3 DNA: TGTGCCTGGAGGAAAGCGGGAGTATCCTACGAGCAGTACTTC.

The chain is built from TRBV5-1 and TRBJ2-7; 7 positions agree with TRBD1. V was clipped by 4 bases and J by 4 bases; unmatched bases: 5. Germline CDR1 and CDR2: SGHRS and YFSETQ. This CDR3 is 13 amino acids long. CDR3 nucleotide sequence: TGCGCCAGCAGCCCACAGGGGAATTACGAGCAGTACTTC. Its translation is CASSPQGNYEQYF.

V usage is TRBV6-2 or TRBV6-3 and J usage is TRBJ1-2, with D unresolved. V was trimmed by 5 bases and J by 4 bases, leaving 20 bases between them. This CDR3 spans 16 amino acids. The germline CDR1 and CDR2 sequences are MNHEY and SVGEGT. CDR3: CASSPLPITEAYGYTF. The CDR3 DNA is TGTGCCAGCAGTCCATTACCTATTACGGAGGCCTATGGCTACACCTTC.

The J gene is TRBJ1-2, the V gene TRBV6-5; D not resolved. Germline CDR1 and CDR2: MNHEY and SVGAGI. The CDR3 extends over 12 amino acids. V gave up 7 bases and J gave up 4 bases, with 10 bases separating them. The CDR3 spells CASKVSAYGYTF. The CDR3 DNA is TGTGCCAGCAAGGTCAGCGCCTATGGCTACACCTTC.

This chain uses TRBV4-3 with TRBJ2-1; 8 nucleotides line up with TRBD2. The length of the CDR3 is 17 residues. Trimming took 1 base from V and 8 from J; bases not matched to a gene: 13. Germline CDR1 reads LGHNA; CDR2 reads YSLEER. Here the CDR3 reads CASSQGRVAGRFDEQFF. The CDR3 DNA is TGCGCCAGCAGCCAAGGGAGGGTAGCGGGACGATTCGATGAGCAGTTCTTC.

The gene calls are TRBV24-1 and TRBJ1-1; D gene unclear. CDR3 length equals 13 residues. Germline CDR1 is KGHDR and CDR2 is SFDVKD. With 7 bases removed from V and 1 base from J, the gap between germline ends came to 9 bases. CDR3 residues: CATRGPGNTEAFF. CDR3 DNA: TGTGCCACCAGAGGCCCGGGGAACACTGAAGCTTTCTTT.

The V gene is TRBV12-3 or TRBV12-4, the J gene TRBJ2-5, with a weak D call TRBD1 (6 bases). Trimming took 10 bases from V and 0 from J, leaving 9 bases between them. The CDR3 totals 12 residues. The CDR3: CAIRDNQETQYF. The CDR3 coding sequence is TGTGCCATCCGGGACAACCAAGAGACCCAGTACTTC.

The chain recombines TRBV6-5 with TRBJ1-5; 7 bases agree with TRBD1. Germline V gene lookup returns CDR1 MNHEY and CDR2 SVGAGI. The CDR3 runs to 13 residues. The trim removed 8 bases at V and 3 bases at J, leaving 4 bases unmatched. This CDR3 reads CASSGQYNQPQHF. The CDR3 DNA is TGTGCCAGCTCGGGACAGTACAATCAGCCCCAGCATTTT.

V and J are TRBV11-3 and TRBJ2-5; 7 nucleotides line up with TRBD1. The CDR3 spans 15 residues. Germline V CDR1 and CDR2: SGHNT, YENEEA. J gave up 1 base and V 5 bases, and 7 bases lay outside the gene matches. CDR3 DNA sequence: TGTGCCAGCAGCCAAGGGACAGCGCTCCAAGAGACCCAGTACTTC. It translates to CASSQGTALQETQYF.

V and J are TRBV2 and TRBJ1-1, with D unclear. In germline, CDR1 is SNHLY, CDR2 FYNNEI. The length of the CDR3 is 13 residues. Trimming pared 6 bases from V and 4 bases from J, leaving 12 bases between. CDR3 coding DNA: TGTGCCAGCAGGGTCGGGTTGGGCACTGAAGCTTTCTTT. This gives the protein CASRVGLGTEAFF.

The gene calls are TRBV11-2 and TRBJ2-4; D is uncertain. Trimming removed 5 bases from V and 1 base from J, with 9 bases in between. The CDR3 spans 14 residues. Germline CDR1 is SGHAT and CDR2 is FQNNGV. CDR3 DNA: TGTGCCAGCAGCCCCTATTATGCCAAAAACATTCAGTACTTC. It is translated as CASSPYYAKNIQYF.

The V and J genes are TRBV7-6 and TRBJ1-1; 7 bases agree with TRBD1. V lost 2 bases to trimming and J lost 4 bases; unmatched junction nucleotides: 4. The CDR3 is 14 amino acids. Germline CDR1 reads SGHVS; CDR2 reads FNYEAQ. CDR3 coding DNA: TGTGCCAGCAGCTTACTTTCAGGGGGCACTGAAGCTTTCTTT. Translated: CASSLLSGGTEAFF.